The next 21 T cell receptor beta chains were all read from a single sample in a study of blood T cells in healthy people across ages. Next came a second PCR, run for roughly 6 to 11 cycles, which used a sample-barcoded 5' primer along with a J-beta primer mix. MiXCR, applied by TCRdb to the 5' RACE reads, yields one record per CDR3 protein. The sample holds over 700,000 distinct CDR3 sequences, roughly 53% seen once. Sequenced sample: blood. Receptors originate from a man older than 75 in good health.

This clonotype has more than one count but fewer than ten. The CDR3 protein is CASRARTAYEQYF. CDR3 sequence (DNA): TGTGCCAGCAGGGCACGGACAGCCTACGAGCAGTACTTC. V is TRBV6-1 and J is TRBJ2-7, with D maybe TRBD1 (6 bases). This CDR3 spans 13 amino acids. The V end lost 6 bases, the J end lost 2 bases, and 11 bases lay between the germline ends. Germline V gene lookup returns CDR1 MNHNS and CDR2 SASEGT.

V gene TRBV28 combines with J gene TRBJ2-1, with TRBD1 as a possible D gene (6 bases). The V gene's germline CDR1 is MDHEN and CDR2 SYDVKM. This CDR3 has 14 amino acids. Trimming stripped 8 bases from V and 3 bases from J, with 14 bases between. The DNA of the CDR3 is TGTGCCAGCGGGCTGGGGGCTCGCTACAATGAGCAGTTCTTC. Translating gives CASGLGARYNEQFF.

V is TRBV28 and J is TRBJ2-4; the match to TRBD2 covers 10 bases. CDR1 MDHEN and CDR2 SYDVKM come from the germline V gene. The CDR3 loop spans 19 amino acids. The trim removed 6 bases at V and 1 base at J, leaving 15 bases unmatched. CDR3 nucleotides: TGTGCCAGCAGCCCACTTCTAGCGGGAGTCTTGTCGGCCAAAAACATTCAGTACTTC. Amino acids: CASSPLLAGVLSAKNIQYF.

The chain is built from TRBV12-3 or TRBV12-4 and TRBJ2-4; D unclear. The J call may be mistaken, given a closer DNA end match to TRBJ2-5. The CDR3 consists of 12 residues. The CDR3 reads CASSLQIETQYF. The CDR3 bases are TGTGCCAGCAGTTTACAGATAGAGACCCAGTACTTC.

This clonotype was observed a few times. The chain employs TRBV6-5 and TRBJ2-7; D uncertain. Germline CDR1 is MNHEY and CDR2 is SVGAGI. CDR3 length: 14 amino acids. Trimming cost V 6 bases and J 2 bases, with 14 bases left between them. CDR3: CASRGDGTTYEQYF. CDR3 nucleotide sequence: TGTGCCAGCAGGGGTGATGGCACAACCTACGAGCAGTACTTC.

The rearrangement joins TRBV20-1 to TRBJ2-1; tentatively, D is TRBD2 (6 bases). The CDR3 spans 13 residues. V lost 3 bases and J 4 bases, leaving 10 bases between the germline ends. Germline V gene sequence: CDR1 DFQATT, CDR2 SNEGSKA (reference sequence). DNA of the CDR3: TGCAGTGCTAGGACTAGGGTTTACAATGAGCAGTTCTTC. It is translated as CSARTRVYNEQFF.

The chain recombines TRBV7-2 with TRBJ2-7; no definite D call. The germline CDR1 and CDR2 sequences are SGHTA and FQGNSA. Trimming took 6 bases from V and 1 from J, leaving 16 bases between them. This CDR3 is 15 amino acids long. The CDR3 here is CASSFKGELSYEQYF. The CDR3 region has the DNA TGTGCCAGCAGTTTCAAAGGAGAGCTGTCCTACGAGCAGTACTTC.

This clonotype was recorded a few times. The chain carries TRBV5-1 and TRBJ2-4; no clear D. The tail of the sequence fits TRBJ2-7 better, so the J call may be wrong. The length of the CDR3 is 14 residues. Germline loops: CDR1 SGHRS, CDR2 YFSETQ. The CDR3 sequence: CASSLPTANGEQYF. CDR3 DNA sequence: TGCGCCAGCAGCTTGCCAACAGCGAACGGCGAGCAGTACTTC.

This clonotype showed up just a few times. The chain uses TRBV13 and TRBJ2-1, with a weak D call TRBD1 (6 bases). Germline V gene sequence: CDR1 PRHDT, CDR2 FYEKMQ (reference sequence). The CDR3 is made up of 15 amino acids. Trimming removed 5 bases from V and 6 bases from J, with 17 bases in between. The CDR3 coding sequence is TGTGCCAGCAGCCAAGGGGGACGAAGGGCCAATGAGCAGTTCTTC. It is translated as CASSQGGRRANEQFF.

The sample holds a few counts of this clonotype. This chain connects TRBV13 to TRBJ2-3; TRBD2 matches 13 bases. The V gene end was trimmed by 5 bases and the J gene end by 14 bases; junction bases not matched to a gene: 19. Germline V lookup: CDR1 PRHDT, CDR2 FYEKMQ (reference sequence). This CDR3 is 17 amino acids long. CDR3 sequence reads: CASSLAGTSGNRRYAYF. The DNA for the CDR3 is TGTGCCAGCAGCCTCGCCGGGACTAGCGGGAACCGCAGATACGCGTATTTT.

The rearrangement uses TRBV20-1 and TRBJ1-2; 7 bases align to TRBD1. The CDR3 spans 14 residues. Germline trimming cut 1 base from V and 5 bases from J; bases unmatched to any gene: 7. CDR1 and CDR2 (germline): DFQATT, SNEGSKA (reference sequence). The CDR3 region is CSARGGRGVYGYTF. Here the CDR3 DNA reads TGCAGTGCTAGAGGAGGCAGGGGGGTTTATGGCTACACCTTC.

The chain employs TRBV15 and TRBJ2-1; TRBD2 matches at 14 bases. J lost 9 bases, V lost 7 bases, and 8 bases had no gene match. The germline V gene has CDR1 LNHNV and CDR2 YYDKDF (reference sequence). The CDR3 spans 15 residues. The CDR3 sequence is CATNQGGTSGGEQFF. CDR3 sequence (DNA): TGTGCCACCAACCAGGGGGGGACTAGCGGGGGTGAGCAGTTCTTC.

In DNA, the CDR3 is TGTGCCACCAGTGCCGCAGGGACAGGCGATCAGCCCCAGCATTTT. It yields the protein CATSAAGTGDQPQHF. V and J are TRBV24-1 and TRBJ1-5; 8 nucleotides agree with TRBD1. The germline CDR1 and CDR2 sequences are KGHDR and SFDVKD. V gave up 5 bases and J gave up 5 bases; unmatched junction bases: 7. The CDR3 has 15 residues.

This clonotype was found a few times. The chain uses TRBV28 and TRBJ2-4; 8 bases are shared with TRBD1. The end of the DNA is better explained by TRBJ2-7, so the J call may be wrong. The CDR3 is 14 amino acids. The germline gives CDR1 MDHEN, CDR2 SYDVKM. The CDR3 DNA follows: TGTGCCAGCACCAATTTGGGGACAGGTAGCGAGCAGTACTTC. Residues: CASTNLGTGSEQYF.

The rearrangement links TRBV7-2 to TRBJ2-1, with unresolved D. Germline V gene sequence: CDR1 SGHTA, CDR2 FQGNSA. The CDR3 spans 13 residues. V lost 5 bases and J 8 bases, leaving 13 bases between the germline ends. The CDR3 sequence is CASSVGPPDEQFF. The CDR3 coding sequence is TGTGCCAGCAGCGTAGGCCCGCCAGATGAGCAGTTCTTC.

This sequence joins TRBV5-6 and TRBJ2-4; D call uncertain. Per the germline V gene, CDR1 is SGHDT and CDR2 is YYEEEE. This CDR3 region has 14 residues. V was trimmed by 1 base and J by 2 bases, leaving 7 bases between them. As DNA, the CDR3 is TGTGCCAGCAGCTTGACCGCTACCAAAAACATTCAGTACTTC. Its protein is CASSLTATKNIQYF.

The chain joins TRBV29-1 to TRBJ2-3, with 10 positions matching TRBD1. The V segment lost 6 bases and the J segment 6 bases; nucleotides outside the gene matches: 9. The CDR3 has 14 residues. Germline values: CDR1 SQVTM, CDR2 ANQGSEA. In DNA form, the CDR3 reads TGCAGCGTAACCGGGACAGGGGACACGGATACGCAGTATTTT. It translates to CSVTGTGDTDTQYF.

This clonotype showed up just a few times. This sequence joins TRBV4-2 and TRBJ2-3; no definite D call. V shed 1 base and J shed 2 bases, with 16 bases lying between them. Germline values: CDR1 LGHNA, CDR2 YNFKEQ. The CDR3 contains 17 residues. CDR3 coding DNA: TGTGCCAGCAGCCAAGCGCCCCTTTTTGGCGACACAGATACGCAGTATTTT. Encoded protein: CASSQAPLFGDTDTQYF.

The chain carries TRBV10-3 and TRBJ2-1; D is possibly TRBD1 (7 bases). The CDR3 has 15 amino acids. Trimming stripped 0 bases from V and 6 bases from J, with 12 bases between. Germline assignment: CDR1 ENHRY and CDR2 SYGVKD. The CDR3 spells CAISESQGGSNEQFF. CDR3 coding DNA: TGTGCCATCAGTGAGTCTCAGGGGGGCTCCAATGAGCAGTTCTTC.

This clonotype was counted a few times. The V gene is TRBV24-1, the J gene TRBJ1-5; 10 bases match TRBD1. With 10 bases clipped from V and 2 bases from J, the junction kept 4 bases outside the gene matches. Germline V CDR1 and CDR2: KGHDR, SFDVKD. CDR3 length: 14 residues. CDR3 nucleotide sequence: TGTGCCACAGCCGGGACAGGGGGCAATCAGCCCCAGCATTTT. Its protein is CATAGTGGNQPQHF.

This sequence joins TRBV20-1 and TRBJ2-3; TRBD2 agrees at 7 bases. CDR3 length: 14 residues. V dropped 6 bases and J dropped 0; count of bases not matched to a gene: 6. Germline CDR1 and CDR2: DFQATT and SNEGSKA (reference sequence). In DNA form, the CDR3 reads TGCAGTGCACCCGGGGGGTTAAGCACAGATACGCAGTATTTT. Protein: CSAPGGLSTDTQYF.